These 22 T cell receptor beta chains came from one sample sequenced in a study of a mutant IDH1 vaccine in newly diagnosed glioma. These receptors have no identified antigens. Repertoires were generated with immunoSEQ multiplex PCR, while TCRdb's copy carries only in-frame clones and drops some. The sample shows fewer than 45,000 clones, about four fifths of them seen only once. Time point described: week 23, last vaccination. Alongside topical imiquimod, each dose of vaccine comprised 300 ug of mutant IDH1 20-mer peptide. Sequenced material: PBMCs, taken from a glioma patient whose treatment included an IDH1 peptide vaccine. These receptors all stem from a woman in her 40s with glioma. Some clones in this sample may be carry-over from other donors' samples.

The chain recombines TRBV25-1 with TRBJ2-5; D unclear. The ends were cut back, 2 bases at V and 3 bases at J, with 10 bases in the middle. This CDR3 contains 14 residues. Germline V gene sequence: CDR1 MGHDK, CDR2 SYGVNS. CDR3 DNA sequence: TGTGCCAGCAGTGAAGGTCTACGTAAAGAGACCCAGTACTTC. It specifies CASSEGLRKETQYF.

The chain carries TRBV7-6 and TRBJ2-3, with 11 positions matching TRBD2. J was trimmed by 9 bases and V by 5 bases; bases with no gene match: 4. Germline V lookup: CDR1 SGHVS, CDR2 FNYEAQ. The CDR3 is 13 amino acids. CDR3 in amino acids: CASSPGTSGTQYF. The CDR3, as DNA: TGTGCCAGCAGCCCCGGGACTAGCGGCACGCAGTATTTT.

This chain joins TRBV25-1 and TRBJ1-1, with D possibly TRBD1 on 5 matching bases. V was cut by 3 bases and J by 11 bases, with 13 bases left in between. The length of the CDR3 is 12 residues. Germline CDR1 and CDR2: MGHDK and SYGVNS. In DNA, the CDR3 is TGTGCCAGCAGTGATTCCCCAGGGAGGGCTTTCTTT. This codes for CASSDSPGRAFF.

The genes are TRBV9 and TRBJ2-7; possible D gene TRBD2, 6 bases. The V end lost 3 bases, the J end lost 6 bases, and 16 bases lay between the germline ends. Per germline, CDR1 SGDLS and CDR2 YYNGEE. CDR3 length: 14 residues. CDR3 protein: CASSDGSDSGEQYF. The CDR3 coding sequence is TGTGCCAGCAGCGACGGATCCGATAGCGGCGAGCAGTACTTC.

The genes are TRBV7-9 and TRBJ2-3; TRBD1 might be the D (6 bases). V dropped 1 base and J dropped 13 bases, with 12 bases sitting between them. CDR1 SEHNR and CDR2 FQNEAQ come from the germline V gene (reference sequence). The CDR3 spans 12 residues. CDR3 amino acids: CASSLVGQGKYF. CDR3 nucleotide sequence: TGTGCCAGCAGCTTAGTAGGGCAGGGGAAGTATTTT.

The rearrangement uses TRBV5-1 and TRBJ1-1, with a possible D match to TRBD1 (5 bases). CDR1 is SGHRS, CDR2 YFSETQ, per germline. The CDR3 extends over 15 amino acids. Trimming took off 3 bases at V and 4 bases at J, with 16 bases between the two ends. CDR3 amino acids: CASSWDPGRVTEAFF. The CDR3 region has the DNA TGCGCCAGCAGCTGGGACCCTGGGAGGGTCACTGAAGCTTTCTTT. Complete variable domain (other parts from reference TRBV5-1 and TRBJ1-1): KAGVTQTPRYLIKTRGQQVTLSCSPISGHRSVSWYQQTPGQGLQFLFEYFSETQRNKGNFPGRFSGRQFSNSRSEMNVSTLELGDSALYLCASSWDPGRVTEAFFGQGTRLTVV.

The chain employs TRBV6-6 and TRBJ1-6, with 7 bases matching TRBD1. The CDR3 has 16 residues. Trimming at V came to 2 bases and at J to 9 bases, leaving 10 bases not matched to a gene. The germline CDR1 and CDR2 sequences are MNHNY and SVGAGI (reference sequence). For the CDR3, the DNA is TGTGCCAGCAGTTACCCTACAGGGGCGGGAGGTTCACCCCTCCACTTT. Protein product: CASSYPTGAGGSPLHF.

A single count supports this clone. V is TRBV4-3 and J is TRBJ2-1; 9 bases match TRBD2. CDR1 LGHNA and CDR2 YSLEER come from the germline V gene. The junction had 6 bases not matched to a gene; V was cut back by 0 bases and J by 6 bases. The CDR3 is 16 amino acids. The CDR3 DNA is TGCGCCAGCAGCCAAGATCCGGCTAGCGGGGCCAATGAGCAGTTCTTC. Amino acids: CASSQDPASGANEQFF.

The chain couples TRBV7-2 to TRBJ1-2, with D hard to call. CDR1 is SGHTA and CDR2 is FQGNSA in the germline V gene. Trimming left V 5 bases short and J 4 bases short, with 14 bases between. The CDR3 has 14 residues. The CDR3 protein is CASSPLGIAYGYTF. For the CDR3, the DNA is TGTGCCAGCAGCCCCCTGGGAATAGCCTATGGCTACACCTTC.

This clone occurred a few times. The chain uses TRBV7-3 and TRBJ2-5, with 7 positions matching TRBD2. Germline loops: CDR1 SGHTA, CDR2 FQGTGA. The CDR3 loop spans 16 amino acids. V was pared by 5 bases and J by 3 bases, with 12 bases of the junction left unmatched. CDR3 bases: TGTGCCAGCAGCCTACGGGTGGGGGGGAAGGAAGAGACCCAGTACTTC. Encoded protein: CASSLRVGGKEETQYF.

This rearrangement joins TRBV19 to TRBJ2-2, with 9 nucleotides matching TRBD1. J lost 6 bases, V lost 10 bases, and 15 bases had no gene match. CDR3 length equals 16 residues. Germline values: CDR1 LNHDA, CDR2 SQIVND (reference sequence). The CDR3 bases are TGTGCCACCCAAGGAGGGGGACAGGGTCGTCCCGGGGAGCTGTTTTTT. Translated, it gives CATQGGGQGRPGELFF.

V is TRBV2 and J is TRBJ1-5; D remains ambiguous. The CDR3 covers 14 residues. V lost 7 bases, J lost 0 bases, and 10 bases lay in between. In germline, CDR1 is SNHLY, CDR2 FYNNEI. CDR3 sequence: CASTGVDSNQPQHF. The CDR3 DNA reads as TGTGCCAGCACTGGGGTTGATAGCAATCAGCCCCAGCATTTT.

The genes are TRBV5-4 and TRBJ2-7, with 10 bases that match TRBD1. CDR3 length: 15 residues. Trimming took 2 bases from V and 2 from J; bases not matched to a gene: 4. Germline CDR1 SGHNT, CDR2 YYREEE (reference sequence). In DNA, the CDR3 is TGTGCCAGCAGCTTCGGGACAGGGGACACCTACGAGCAGTACTTC. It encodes CASSFGTGDTYEQYF.

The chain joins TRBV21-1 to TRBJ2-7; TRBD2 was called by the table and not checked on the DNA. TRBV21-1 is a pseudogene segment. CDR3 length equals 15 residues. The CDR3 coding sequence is TGTGCCAGCAGCAACAGGCTAGCGGGTGCCTACGAGCAGTACTTC. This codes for CASSNRLAGAYEQYF.

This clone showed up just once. CDR3 amino acids: CASSISPGRKNTEAFF. The CDR3 DNA reads as TGTGCCAGTAGTATCTCGCCGGGACGGAAGAACACTGAAGCTTTCTTT. The chain uses TRBV19 and TRBJ1-1; TRBD1 is a possible D gene (5 bases). Germline assignment: CDR1 LNHDA and CDR2 SQIVND (reference sequence). This CDR3 region has 16 residues. V lost 3 bases, J lost 1 base, and 15 bases lay in between.

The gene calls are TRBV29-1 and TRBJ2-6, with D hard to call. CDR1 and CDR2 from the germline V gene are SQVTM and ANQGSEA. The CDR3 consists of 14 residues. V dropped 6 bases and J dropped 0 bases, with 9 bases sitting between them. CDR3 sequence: CSVTRDSGANVLTF. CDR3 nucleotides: TGCAGCGTCACAAGGGACTCTGGGGCCAACGTCCTGACTTTC.

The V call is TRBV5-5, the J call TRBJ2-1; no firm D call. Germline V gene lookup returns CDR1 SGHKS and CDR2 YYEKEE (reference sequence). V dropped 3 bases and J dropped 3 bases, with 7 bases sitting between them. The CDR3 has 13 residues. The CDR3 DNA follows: TGTGCCAGCAGCTCGGGCAGCTACAATGAGCAGTTCTTC. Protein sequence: CASSSGSYNEQFF. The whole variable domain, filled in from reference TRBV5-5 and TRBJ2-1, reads DAGVTQSPTHLIKTRGQQVTLRCSPISGHKSVSWYQQVLGQGPQFIFQYYEKEERGRGNFPDRFSARQFPNYSSELNVNALLLGDSALYLCASSSGSYNEQFFGPGTRLTVL.

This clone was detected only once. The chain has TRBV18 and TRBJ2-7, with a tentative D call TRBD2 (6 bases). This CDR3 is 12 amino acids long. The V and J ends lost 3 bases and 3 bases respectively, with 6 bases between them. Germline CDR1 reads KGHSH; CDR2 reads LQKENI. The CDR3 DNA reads TGTGCCAGCTCACCGGGGGGCTACGAGCAGTACTTC. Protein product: CASSPGGYEQYF.

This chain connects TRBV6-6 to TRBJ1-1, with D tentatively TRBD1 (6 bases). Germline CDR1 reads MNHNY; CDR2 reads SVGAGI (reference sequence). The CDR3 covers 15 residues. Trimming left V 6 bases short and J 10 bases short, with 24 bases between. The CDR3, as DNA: TGTGCCAGCAGCCAGGCCGGGGGGCGTGGATCGCGAGCTTTCTTT. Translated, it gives CASSQAGGRGSRAFF.

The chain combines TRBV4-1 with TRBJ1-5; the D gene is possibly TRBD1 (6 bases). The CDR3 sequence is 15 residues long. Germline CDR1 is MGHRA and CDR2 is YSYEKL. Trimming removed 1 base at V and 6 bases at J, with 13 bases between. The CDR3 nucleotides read TGCGCCAGCAGCCAAGTCCTCGGGGGCGGTCAGCCCCAGCATTTT. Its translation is CASSQVLGGGQPQHF.

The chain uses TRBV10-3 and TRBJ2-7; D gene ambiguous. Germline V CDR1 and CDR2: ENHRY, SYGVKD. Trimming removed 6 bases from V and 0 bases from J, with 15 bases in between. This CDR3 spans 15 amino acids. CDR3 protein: CAIRENPPSSYEQYF. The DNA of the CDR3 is TGTGCCATCAGGGAGAACCCCCCGAGCTCCTACGAGCAGTACTTC.

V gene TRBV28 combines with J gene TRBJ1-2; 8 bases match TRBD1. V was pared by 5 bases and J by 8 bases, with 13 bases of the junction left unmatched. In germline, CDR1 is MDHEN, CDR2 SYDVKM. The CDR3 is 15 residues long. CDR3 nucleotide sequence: TGTGCCAGCAGTAACCGGGACAGGCTTCTACTGGGCTACACCTTC. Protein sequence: CASSNRDRLLLGYTF.